The source of this TCR beta chain is a study of blood T cell repertoires in COVID-19. Study at large: Samples came from the United States, Italy and Spain, spanning acute and convalescent COVID-19. Nucleic acid was either cDNA or gDNA, and it came from T cells, B-cell-depleted T cells, or PBMCs.

Germline values: CDR1 SGHRS, CDR2 YFSETQ. V dropped 6 bases and J dropped 6; count of bases not matched to a gene: 12. The CDR3 has 14 amino acids. The repertoire was sequenced with immunoSEQ multiplex PCR; TCRdb's copy has only in-frame clones and lacks some. This table holds around 40,000 clones, roughly nine tenths found once. The chain uses TRBV5-1 and TRBJ2-7; 7 bases map to TRBD1. The receptor's source is a man aged 50 to 60 with active COVID-19. Sequenced material: peripheral blood. The CDR3 region has the DNA TGCGCCAGCACCCCTTGGGACAGCGATTCCGAGCAGTACTTC. Amino acids: CASTPWDSDSEQYF.